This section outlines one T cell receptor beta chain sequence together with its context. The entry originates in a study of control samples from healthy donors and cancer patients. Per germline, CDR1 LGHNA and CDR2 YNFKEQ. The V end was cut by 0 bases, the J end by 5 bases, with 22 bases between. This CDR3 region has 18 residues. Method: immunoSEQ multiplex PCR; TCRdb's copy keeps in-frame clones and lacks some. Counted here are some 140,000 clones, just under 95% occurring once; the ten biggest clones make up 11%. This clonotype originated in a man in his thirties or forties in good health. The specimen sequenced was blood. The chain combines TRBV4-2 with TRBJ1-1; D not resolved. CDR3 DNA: TGTGCCAGCAGCCAAGAACTTGCCTTCGGAATAGAGTGGACTGAAGCTTTCTTT. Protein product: CASSQELAFGIEWTEAFF.